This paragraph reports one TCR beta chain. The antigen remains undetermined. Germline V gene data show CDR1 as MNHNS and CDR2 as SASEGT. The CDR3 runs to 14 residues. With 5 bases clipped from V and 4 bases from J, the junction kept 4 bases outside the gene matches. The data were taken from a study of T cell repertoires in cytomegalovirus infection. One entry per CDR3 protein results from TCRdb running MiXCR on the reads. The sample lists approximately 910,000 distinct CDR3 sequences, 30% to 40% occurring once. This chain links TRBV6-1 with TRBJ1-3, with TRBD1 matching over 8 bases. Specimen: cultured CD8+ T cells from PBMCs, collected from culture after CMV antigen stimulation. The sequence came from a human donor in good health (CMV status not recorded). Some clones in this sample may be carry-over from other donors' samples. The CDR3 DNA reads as TGTGCCAGCAGTCGACAGGGGAGAGGAAACACCATATATTTT. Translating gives CASSRQGRGNTIYF.